These T cell receptor beta chains were read from a single sample in a study of T cell repertoires in cytomegalovirus infection. TCRdb reprocessed the reads with MiXCR, giving one entry per CDR3 protein. The data show approximately 910,000 distinct CDR3 sequences, with roughly 31% seen just once and around an eighth held by the top ten. These receptors lack a known antigen. The sequencing used cultured CD8+ T cells from PBMCs, collected from culture after CMV antigen stimulation. These receptors came from a human donor in good health (CMV status not recorded). Some clones in this sample may be carry-over from other donors' samples. Both conserved end residues are part of each CDR3. The D gene is left open where the match is weak. Clone size is shown for a subset of rows, as once, few, many or a class of expanded clone.

D gene,V gene,clone size,J gene,CDR3 protein,CDR3 DNA
NA,TRBV7-9,few,TRBJ2-3,CASSFLREGAGTDTQYF,TGTGCCAGCAGCTTCCTCCGGGAGGGGGCCGGCACAGATACGCAGTATTTT
NA,TRBV5-5,NA,TRBJ1-2,CASSLVSLSYGYTF,TGTGCCAGCAGCTTAGTTAGCCTGTCCTATGGCTACACCTTC
NA,TRBV7-2,many,TRBJ1-1,CASSLVARRNTEAFF,TGTGCCAGCAGCTTAGTGGCCAGGAGGAACACTGAAGCTTTCTTT
TRBD1,TRBV11-2,few,TRBJ2-2,CASSLEDRGNTGELFF,TGTGCCAGCAGCTTAGAAGACAGGGGGAACACCGGGGAGCTGTTTTTT
NA,TRBV12-3/TRBV12-4,NA,TRBJ1-5,CASSDTLYQPQHF,TGTGCCAGCAGCGACACCCTTTATCAGCCCCAGCATTTT
NA,TRBV6-2/TRBV6-3,NA,TRBJ1-1,CASTPWDENTEAFF,TGTGCCAGCACCCCCTGGGATGAGAACACTGAAGCTTTCTTT
TRBD1,TRBV20-1,few,TRBJ2-7,CSARDLGQGHEQYF,TGCAGTGCTAGAGACCTCGGACAGGGGCATGAGCAGTACTTC
NA,TRBV7-9,NA,TRBJ2-7,CASSSFQGTNEQYF,TGTGCCAGCAGCTCCTTCCAGGGTACCAACGAGCAGTACTTC
NA,TRBV27,NA,TRBJ2-7,CASSLSGARYEQYF,TGTGCCAGCAGTTTATCGGGGGCGCGTTACGAGCAGTACTTC
NA,TRBV7-6,NA,TRBJ2-2,CASSFPNGQGNTGELFF,TGTGCCAGCAGCTTCCCAAACGGCCAGGGAAACACCGGGGAGCTGTTTTTT
TRBD2,TRBV19,once,TRBJ2-3,CASRVAGGQDTQCF,TGTGCCAGCCGGGTAGCGGGGGGGCAGGATACGCAGTGTTTT
NA,TRBV12-3/TRBV12-4,NA,TRBJ2-5,CASSPPGQKETQYF,TGTGCCAGCAGTCCCCCAGGACAGAAAGAGACCCAGTACTTC
TRBD2,TRBV10-3,NA,TRBJ2-7,CAGGEYLGNYEQYF,TGTGCCGGGGGGGAGTACCTCGGGAACTACGAGCAGTACTTC
NA,TRBV6-1,few,TRBJ1-1,CASINRGDTEAFF,TGTGCCAGCATCAATAGGGGCGACACTGAAGCTTTCTTT
TRBD1,TRBV28,NA,TRBJ1-2,CASSSGTGYGYGYTF,TGTGCCAGCAGTTCCGGGACAGGGTATGGCTATGGCTACACCTTC
TRBD2,TRBV10-3,few,TRBJ2-1,CAIRVLAGGPNEQFF,TGTGCCATCAGAGTACTAGCGGGGGGGCCGAATGAGCAGTTCTTC
NA,TRBV7-8,NA,TRBJ1-1,CVSSLGTDEAFF,TGTGTCAGCAGCTTAGGGACGGATGAAGCTTTCTTT